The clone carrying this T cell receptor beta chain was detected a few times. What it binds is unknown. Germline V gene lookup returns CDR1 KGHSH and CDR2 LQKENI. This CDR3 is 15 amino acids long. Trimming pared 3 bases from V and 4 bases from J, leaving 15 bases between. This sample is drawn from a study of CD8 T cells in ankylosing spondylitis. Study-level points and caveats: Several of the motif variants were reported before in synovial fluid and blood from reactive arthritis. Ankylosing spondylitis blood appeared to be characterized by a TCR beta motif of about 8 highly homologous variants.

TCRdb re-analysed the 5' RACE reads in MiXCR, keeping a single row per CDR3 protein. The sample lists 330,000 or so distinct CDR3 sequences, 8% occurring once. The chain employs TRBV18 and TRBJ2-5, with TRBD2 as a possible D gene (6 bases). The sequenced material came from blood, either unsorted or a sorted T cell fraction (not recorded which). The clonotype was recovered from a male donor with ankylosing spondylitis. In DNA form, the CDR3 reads TGTGCCAGCTCACCTTCCTCCGACGGGAGAGAGACCCAGTACTTC. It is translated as CASSPSSDGRETQYF.